One sample yielded the 11 T cell receptor beta chains listed below, sequenced in a study of T cell repertoires in cytomegalovirus infection. MiXCR, applied by TCRdb to the reads, yields one record per CDR3 protein. Here the sample spans about 530,000 distinct CDR3 sequences, more than 25% being singletons. The sample was PBMCs. The origin of the receptors is a human donor in good health (CMV status not recorded). Some clones in this sample may be carry-over from other donors' samples.

This rearrangement joins TRBV6-2 or TRBV6-3 to TRBJ2-3, with D maybe TRBD1 (6 bases). The germline V gene has CDR1 MNHEY and CDR2 SVGEGT. The CDR3 consists of 13 residues. Trimming left V 6 bases short and J 3 bases short, with 10 bases between. The CDR3 reads CASRRTATDTQYF. The CDR3 region has the DNA TGTGCCAGCAGGCGGACAGCTACAGATACGCAGTATTTT.

The V gene is TRBV30, the J gene TRBJ1-2; D ambiguous. CDR1 is GTSNPN and CDR2 is SVGIG in the germline V gene (reference sequence). The CDR3 extends over 11 amino acids. The V end was cut by 3 bases, the J end by 13 bases, with 15 bases between. CDR3 amino acids: CAWSPGETATF. The CDR3 nucleotides are TGTGCCTGGAGCCCTGGGGAGACGGCCACCTTC.

This chain links TRBV11-3 with TRBJ2-7; 9 positions match TRBD1. V shed 5 bases and J 3 bases; nucleotides not matched to a gene: 8. This CDR3 is 15 amino acids long. Per germline, CDR1 SGHNT and CDR2 YENEEA. CDR3 loop: CASSPGTGSYYEQYF. The CDR3 coding sequence is TGTGCCAGCAGCCCCGGGACAGGGTCTTACTACGAGCAGTACTTC.

V usage is TRBV27 and J usage is TRBJ2-7; D is possibly TRBD2 (6 bases). With 6 bases removed from V and 7 bases from J, the gap between germline ends came to 22 bases. This CDR3 has 15 residues. Germline V lookup: CDR1 MNHEY, CDR2 SMNVEV (reference sequence). The CDR3 sequence: CASREGFPRVGEQYF. CDR3 coding DNA: TGTGCCAGCAGGGAGGGGTTTCCCAGGGTGGGGGAGCAGTACTTC.

V is TRBV11-2 and J is TRBJ2-4, with 7 bases matching TRBD1. CDR1 and CDR2 from the germline V gene are SGHAT and FQNNGV. CDR3 length equals 20 residues. Trimming cost V 2 bases and J 1 base; bases outside gene matches: 17. The CDR3 is CASSLRPPTGTGRAKNIQYF. The CDR3 nucleotides read TGTGCCAGCAGCTTAAGGCCCCCGACAGGGACGGGTAGGGCCAAAAACATTCAGTACTTC. Using reference TRBV11-2 and TRBJ2-4 for the parts outside the CDR3, the full variable domain is EAGVAQSPRYKIIEKRQSVAFWCNPISGHATLYWYQQILGQGPKLLIQFQNNGVVDDSQLPKDRFSAERLKGVDSTLKIQPAKLEDSAVYLCASSLRPPTGTGRAKNIQYFGAGTRLSVL.

This clonotype has more than one count but fewer than ten. The chain employs TRBV19 and TRBJ1-2; no firm D call. CDR1 and CDR2 from the germline V gene are LNHDA and SQIVND (reference sequence). The V and J ends lost 5 bases and 2 bases respectively, with 12 bases between them. The CDR3 is made up of 14 amino acids. The CDR3, as DNA: TGTGCCAGTAGTGCCCCCTGGCGCAACTATGGCTACACCTTC. Encoded protein: CASSAPWRNYGYTF.

The CDR3 DNA reads as TGTGCCAGCAGTTATCTCGAAGGATCCTACGAGCAGTACGTC. Protein sequence: CASSYLEGSYEQYV. V and J are TRBV6-2 or TRBV6-3 and TRBJ2-7; no clear D. The V end was cut by 3 bases, the J end by 1 base, with 10 bases between. The CDR3 has 14 amino acids. CDR1 MNHEY and CDR2 SVGEGT come from the germline V gene.

This rearrangement joins TRBV28 to TRBJ1-2; 8 positions agree with TRBD1. V lost 4 bases and J lost 0; bases outside the gene matches: 4. Looked up from germline, CDR1 is MDHEN and CDR2 is SYDVKM. This CDR3 is 15 amino acids long. The CDR3 reads CASSSGGPANYGYTF. CDR3 in DNA: TGTGCCAGCAGTTCAGGGGGCCCAGCTAACTATGGCTACACCTTC.

The genes are TRBV29-1 and TRBJ1-1, with unresolved D. The germline V and J ends were trimmed by 6 bases and 1 base, with 6 bases remaining between them. The CDR3 totals 11 residues. Looked up from germline, CDR1 is SQVTM and CDR2 is ANQGSEA. The CDR3: CSVQTNTEAFF. The CDR3 nucleotides read TGCAGCGTACAGACGAACACTGAAGCTTTCTTT.

This clonotype appeared many times. This chain uses TRBV6-6 with TRBJ1-5, with 9 nucleotides matching TRBD1. The CDR3 length is 15 residues. After removal of 7 bases from V and 2 bases from J, the junction contained 6 bases not matched to a gene. Germline V CDR1 and CDR2: MNHNY, SVGAGI (reference sequence). The CDR3 protein is CASTRDRAGNQPQHF. The CDR3 DNA reads as TGTGCCAGCACCAGGGACAGGGCGGGCAATCAGCCCCAGCATTTT.

Ten or more counts support this clonotype. This chain joins TRBV7-8 and TRBJ1-1, with 11 nucleotides matching TRBD1. Trimming removed 5 bases from V and 5 bases from J; junction bases left unmatched: 13. The CDR3 totals 17 residues. Germline lookup yields CDR1 SGHVS and CDR2 FQNEAQ. The CDR3 DNA reads as TGTGCCAGCAGCCACACCCTGGACAGGGGGCTTCGGACTGAAGCTTTCTTT. Its translation is CASSHTLDRGLRTEAFF.